This T cell receptor beta chain was sequenced in a study of blood T cells in healthy people across ages. Findings and limits, study-wide: Older age went with lower TCR beta diversity per million T cells, in a roughly linear way.

This CDR3 has 13 amino acids. Germline V gene sequence: CDR1 SGHTA, CDR2 FQGNSA. V lost 1 base and J 10 bases, leaving 13 bases between the germline ends. To note about this clonotype: Antigen: not known.

Primed by a sample-barcoded 5' primer and a J-beta primer mix, a second PCR proceeded for 7 to 11 cycles. Every molecule of cDNA carried a tag from a template-switch adaptor with 12 random nucleotides. All samples yielded 2.5 million or more CDR3-containing paired-end reads. TCRdb reanalysed the 5' RACE reads using MiXCR and keeps one entry per CDR3 protein. The sample gives hundreds of thousands of distinct CDR3 sequences, more than 40% of which show up once; 20% is in the top ten. The TCR was taken from an older woman in good health. Material for sequencing was blood. This chain links TRBV7-2 with TRBJ1-1; D is ambiguous. The CDR3 DNA reads as TGTGCCAGCAGCTTAGGACGGGTGGAAGGAGCTTTCTTT. This gives the protein CASSLGRVEGAFF. Full variable domain (remainder filled in from reference TRBV7-2 and TRBJ1-1): GAGVSQSPSNKVTEKGKDVELRCDPISGHTALYWYRQSLGQGLEFLIYFQGNSAPDKSGLPSDRFSAERTGGSVSTLTIQRTQQEDSAVYLCASSLGRVEGAFFGQGTRLTVV.